These 26 T cell receptor beta chains were all obtained from the same sample, sequenced in a study of T cell responses to AZD1222 COVID-19 vaccine. Produced via immunoSEQ multiplex PCR; TCRdb's table is partial and in-frame only. The sample carries 100,000 to 150,000 clones, around 94% recorded once. The sample was peripheral blood, taken on day 0 of AZD1222 vaccination. Every receptor here comes from an adult in good health.

This chain joins TRBV6-5 and TRBJ2-7; 8 nucleotides match TRBD2. With 0 bases clipped from V and 3 bases from J, the junction kept 4 bases outside the gene matches. This CDR3 has 15 residues. Germline values: CDR1 MNHEY, CDR2 SVGAGI. CDR3 sequence (DNA): TGTGCCAGCAGTTACTCTTCGCTAGCGGGCTACGAGCAGTACTTC. It codes for CASSYSSLAGYEQYF.

Only one count was recorded for this clone. V and J are TRBV4-1 and TRBJ2-3, with 8 bases matching TRBD2. Trimming cost V 7 bases and J 2 bases; bases outside gene matches: 11. CDR3 length equals 16 residues. The germline V gene encodes CDR1 MGHRA and CDR2 YSYEKL. The CDR3 spells CASTTGERGNTDTQYF. CDR3 DNA: TGCGCCAGCACCACGGGGGAGCGGGGGAACACAGATACGCAGTATTTT.

The rearrangement links TRBV30 to TRBJ2-3; a weak D match, TRBD2 (6 bases). The CDR3 is 14 amino acids. The germline CDR1 and CDR2 sequences are GTSNPN and SVGIG (reference sequence). V was trimmed by 2 bases and J by 5 bases, leaving 14 bases between them. CDR3 bases: TGTGCCTGGAGTAGACTAGACTTACGAGATACGCAGTATTTT. It is translated as CAWSRLDLRDTQYF.

CDR3 amino acids: CASSLLAGALWETQYF. The DNA of the CDR3 is TGCGCCAGCAGCTTGCTAGCGGGAGCTCTTTGGGAGACCCAGTACTTC. The chain combines TRBV5-1 with TRBJ2-5, with 10 bases lining up with TRBD2. The germline CDR1 and CDR2 sequences are SGHRS and YFSETQ. Trimming at V came to 1 base and at J to 5 bases, leaving 8 bases not matched to a gene. This CDR3 region has 16 residues.

The rearrangement links TRBV29-1 to TRBJ1-5; tentative D call: TRBD1 (5 bases). Germline V gives CDR1 SQVTM, CDR2 ANQGSEA. This CDR3 contains 13 residues. V was shortened by 4 bases and J by 1 base, with 8 bases between the two germline ends. CDR3: CSVARDSNQPQHF. The CDR3 region has the DNA TGCAGCGTTGCCAGGGACAGCAATCAGCCCCAGCATTTT.

This chain joins TRBV11-2 and TRBJ1-1; D not certain. The CDR3 spans 13 residues. V was clipped by 5 bases and J by 0 bases, with 7 bases between them. The germline V gene has CDR1 SGHAT and CDR2 FQNNGV. The CDR3 here is CASSPLLNTEAFF. The CDR3, as DNA: TGTGCCAGCAGCCCCCTCCTGAACACTGAAGCTTTCTTT.

V is TRBV18 and J is TRBJ1-1; D uncertain. With 3 bases removed from V and 0 bases from J, the gap between germline ends came to 11 bases. The CDR3 extends over 15 amino acids. The germline CDR1 and CDR2 sequences are KGHSH and LQKENI. The CDR3 loop reads CASSPSDQVNTEAFF. The CDR3, as DNA: TGTGCCAGCTCACCGAGTGACCAGGTGAACACTGAAGCTTTCTTT.

This chain joins TRBV11-1 and TRBJ2-5; TRBD2 aligns across 8 bases. Germline trimming cut 6 bases from V and 4 bases from J; bases unmatched to any gene: 13. The germline gives CDR1 SGHAT, CDR2 FQDESV (reference sequence). This CDR3 is 16 amino acids long. The CDR3 DNA reads TGTGCCAGCAGTCCCGGTAGGATAGCGGGGCGAGAGACCCAGTACTTC. Protein product: CASSPGRIAGRETQYF.

This clone was seen just once. The chain joins TRBV6-5 to TRBJ1-2; 7 bases are a match to TRBD1. The CDR3 is 15 amino acids. Germline values: CDR1 MNHEY, CDR2 SVGAGI. V gave up 8 bases and J gave up 5 bases; unmatched junction bases: 14. CDR3 sequence reads: CASAALTGEVYGYTF. The DNA of the CDR3 is TGTGCCAGCGCGGCCCTTACAGGGGAAGTATATGGCTACACCTTC.

The J gene is TRBJ2-5, the V gene TRBV19; D is possibly TRBD1 or TRBD2 (6 bases each). Germline CDR1 reads LNHDA; CDR2 reads SQIVND (reference sequence). The CDR3 is made up of 16 amino acids. Trimming cost V 4 bases and J 1 base, with 16 bases left between them. CDR3 sequence reads: CASSRGGTFSQETQYF. In DNA form, the CDR3 reads TGTGCCAGTAGTAGAGGGGGGACCTTTTCCCAAGAGACCCAGTACTTC.

The chain combines TRBV3-1 (or the pseudogene TRBV3-2) with TRBJ1-4, with D possibly TRBD1 on 6 matching bases. This CDR3 region has 15 residues. The germline gives CDR1 LGHDT, CDR2 YNNKEL (reference sequence). Trimming cost V 1 base and J 6 bases, with 12 bases left between them. CDR3 in DNA: TGTGCCAGCAGCCAAGCGGGGGCCTTGGATGAAAAACTGTTTTTT. It is translated as CASSQAGALDEKLFF.

This chain joins TRBV6-5 and TRBJ2-6; D possibly corresponds to TRBD1 (6 bases). Germline loops: CDR1 MNHEY, CDR2 SVGAGI. Trimming cost V 2 bases and J 1 base, with 9 bases left between them. CDR3 length equals 16 residues. The CDR3 reads CASSYAQGSGANVLTF. The CDR3 DNA is TGTGCCAGCAGTTACGCACAGGGTTCTGGGGCCAACGTCCTGACTTTC.

The rearrangement joins TRBV6-2 or TRBV6-3 to TRBJ2-1; 11 bases are a match to TRBD2. CDR1 is MNHEY and CDR2 is SVGEGT in the germline V gene. This CDR3 has 15 residues. V lost 6 bases to trimming and J lost 5 bases; unmatched junction nucleotides: 6. The CDR3: CASSPGTSGNNEQFF. As DNA, the CDR3 is TGTGCCAGCAGCCCCGGGACTAGCGGTAACAATGAGCAGTTCTTC.

The chain has TRBV5-6 and TRBJ2-2, with D perhaps TRBD1 (5 bases). CDR1 and CDR2 (germline): SGHDT, YYEEEE. The CDR3 consists of 15 residues. V lost 1 base to trimming and J lost 4 bases, with 11 bases between them. CDR3 loop: CASSLKGIGTGELFF. The CDR3 DNA is TGTGCCAGCAGCTTGAAGGGGATTGGCACCGGGGAGCTGTTTTTT. The full variable domain, rest sourced from reference TRBV5-6 and TRBJ2-2, is DAGVTQSPTHLIKTRGQQVTLRCSPKSGHDTVSWYQQALGQGPQFIFQYYEEEERQRGNFPDRFSGHQFPNYSSELNVNALLLGDSALYLCASSLKGIGTGELFFGEGSRLTVL.

This clone was counted a single time. The chain is built from TRBV6-5 and TRBJ1-5; D is unresolved. This CDR3 is built from 14 residues. The germline V and J ends were trimmed by 0 bases and 5 bases, with 8 bases remaining between them. Germline V gene data show CDR1 as MNHEY and CDR2 as SVGAGI. The CDR3 region is CASSYSSWDQPQHF. DNA for the CDR3: TGTGCCAGCAGTTACTCGAGTTGGGATCAGCCCCAGCATTTT.

The chain links TRBV2 to TRBJ1-5, with D hard to call. This CDR3 is built from 15 residues. The ends were cut back, 1 base at V and 4 bases at J, with 11 bases in the middle. Germline V lookup: CDR1 SNHLY, CDR2 FYNNEI. Here the CDR3 reads CASSEGLGLNQPQHF. CDR3 nucleotide sequence: TGTGCCAGCAGTGAAGGGTTGGGGTTAAATCAGCCCCAGCATTTT.

The chain is built from TRBV27 and TRBJ1-1; 8 nucleotides match TRBD1. Germline CDR1 reads MNHEY; CDR2 reads SMNVEV (reference sequence). Losses at the gene ends were 6 bases for V and 9 bases for J; bases not matched to a gene: 9. This CDR3 spans 13 amino acids. The CDR3 DNA sequence: TGTGCCAGCAGAAACGGCCAGGGGGCACAAGCTTTCTTT. Protein: CASRNGQGAQAFF.

The CDR3 reads CASSFPGMTEAFF. The CDR3 DNA is TGCGCCAGCAGCTTTCCGGGGATGACTGAAGCTTTCTTT. The chain uses TRBV5-1 and TRBJ1-1, with D unclear. Trimming pared 2 bases from V and 5 bases from J, leaving 10 bases between. Germline V gives CDR1 SGHRS, CDR2 YFSETQ. CDR3 length: 13 amino acids. Drawing the rest from reference TRBV5-1 and TRBJ1-1, the complete variable domain is KAGVTQTPRYLIKTRGQQVTLSCSPISGHRSVSWYQQTPGQGLQFLFEYFSETQRNKGNFPGRFSGRQFSNSRSEMNVSTLELGDSALYLCASSFPGMTEAFFGQGTRLTVV.

The chain links TRBV12-5 to TRBJ1-6; tentatively, D is TRBD1 (5 bases). Germline CDR1 LGHNT, CDR2 FRNRAP. Trimming removed 7 bases at V and 6 bases at J, with 7 bases between. The CDR3 loop spans 12 amino acids. CDR3: CASAGSNSPLHF. CDR3 in DNA: TGTGCTAGTGCAGGGTCTAATTCACCCCTCCACTTT.

This clone was seen just once. V gene TRBV30 combines with J gene TRBJ1-5; D remains unclear. The V end lost 3 bases, the J end lost 1 base, and 7 bases lay between the germline ends. The CDR3 covers 13 residues. In germline, CDR1 is GTSNPN, CDR2 SVGIG (reference sequence). CDR3: CAWSPESNQPQHF. As DNA, the CDR3 is TGTGCCTGGAGCCCTGAGAGCAATCAGCCCCAGCATTTT.

This clone was seen just once. This rearrangement joins TRBV5-4 to TRBJ1-2, with 10 bases aligning to TRBD1. Germline V gene lookup returns CDR1 SGHNT and CDR2 YYREEE (reference sequence). J lost 1 base, V lost 3 bases, and 3 bases had no gene match. The CDR3 spans 15 residues. The CDR3 protein is CASSWDRGFNYGYTF. The DNA of the CDR3 is TGTGCCAGCAGCTGGGACAGGGGCTTTAACTATGGCTACACCTTC.

J is TRBJ1-1 and V is TRBV6-7, with D possibly TRBD1 on 6 matching bases. Being an ORF, TRBV6-7 has a function that is uncertain. The ends were cut back, 7 bases at V and 6 bases at J, with 12 bases in the middle. The CDR3 spans 12 residues. For the CDR3, the DNA is TGTGCCAGCATACGGGGGGCAGCTGAAGCTTTCTTT. It encodes CASIRGAAEAFF.

The gene calls are TRBV6-5 and TRBJ1-5; 7 bases line up with TRBD1. V shed 0 bases, J shed 6 bases, and the junction held 2 bases outside the gene matches. The germline V gene has CDR1 MNHEY and CDR2 SVGAGI. The CDR3 is 14 amino acids. The CDR3 region is CASSYSAGGQPQHF. Here the CDR3 DNA reads TGTGCCAGCAGTTACTCGGCAGGGGGTCAGCCCCAGCATTTT.

The rearrangement uses TRBV29-1 and TRBJ1-1; D perhaps matches TRBD1 (6 bases). The CDR3 consists of 14 residues. V was pared by 6 bases and J by 5 bases, with 19 bases between. Germline V gene lookup returns CDR1 SQVTM and CDR2 ANQGSEA. In DNA form, the CDR3 reads TGCAGCGTAGGGGGGGCTACCCCCGGGACTGAAGCTTTCTTT. Its protein product is CSVGGATPGTEAFF.

V and J are TRBV7-3 and TRBJ2-2; D is uncertain. The CDR3 has 14 amino acids. V was cut by 6 bases and J by 4 bases, with 12 bases left in between. The germline V gene encodes CDR1 SGHTA and CDR2 FQGTGA. CDR3 region: CASRARLATGELFF. As DNA, the CDR3 is TGTGCCAGCAGGGCGAGGCTGGCCACCGGGGAGCTGTTTTTT.

The chain recombines TRBV11-2 with TRBJ1-2, with D tentatively TRBD1 (6 bases). There are 12 residues in the CDR3. V was clipped by 4 bases and J by 11 bases, with 14 bases between them. Germline loops: CDR1 SGHAT, CDR2 FQNNGV. CDR3 loop: CASSWGPMRYTF. The CDR3 bases are TGTGCCAGCAGCTGGGGGCCTATGCGGTACACCTTC. The full variable domain, rest sourced from reference TRBV11-2 and TRBJ1-2, is EAGVAQSPRYKIIEKRQSVAFWCNPISGHATLYWYQQILGQGPKLLIQFQNNGVVDDSQLPKDRFSAERLKGVDSTLKIQPAKLEDSAVYLCASSWGPMRYTFGSGTRLTVV.